Listed below are T cell receptor beta chains from one sample, sequenced in a study of blood T cell repertoires in COVID-19. Sequenced by immunoSEQ multiplex PCR; TCRdb stores in-frame clones only, minus some. Of 100,000 to 110,000 clones in the sample, roughly 84% were seen once. What was sequenced was peripheral blood. The receptors shown here come from a human donor in a cohort sampled during active COVID-19. Each CDR3 is given without its conserved first and last residue. The order of the fields is CDR3 protein, clone size, J gene, V gene. The size of a clone is reported for some rows only, either as once, few or many, or as a class for expanded clones.

cdr3_aa: ATCSQGAMDEQY; clone_size: few; j_call: TRBJ2-7; v_call: TRBV2
cdr3_aa: ASSRGQGPTYGYT; clone_size: -; j_call: TRBJ1-2; v_call: TRBV6-6
cdr3_aa: ASSRTSGGAGQF; clone_size: -; j_call: TRBJ2-1; v_call: TRBV7-2
cdr3_aa: ASSLLDRNTEAF; clone_size: once; j_call: TRBJ1-1; v_call: TRBV18
cdr3_aa: ASSAGTSGSSYNEQF; clone_size: once; j_call: TRBJ2-1; v_call: TRBV9
cdr3_aa: ASSPRQSPNSPLH; clone_size: -; j_call: TRBJ1-6; v_call: TRBV5-6
cdr3_aa: ASSLGAGGGQPQH; clone_size: -; j_call: TRBJ1-5; v_call: TRBV5-1
cdr3_aa: ASSPPGTQY; clone_size: -; j_call: TRBJ2-5; v_call: TRBV7-9
cdr3_aa: ASSPGQGNNQPQH; clone_size: -; j_call: TRBJ1-5; v_call: TRBV5-8
cdr3_aa: ASSPYGQPPQETQY; clone_size: -; j_call: TRBJ2-5; v_call: TRBV5-1
cdr3_aa: ASSPYRGETQY; clone_size: -; j_call: TRBJ2-5; v_call: TRBV6-2/TRBV6-3
cdr3_aa: ASSFTSGGYDTQY; clone_size: -; j_call: TRBJ2-3; v_call: TRBV7-2
cdr3_aa: ASSQRTSGSARQF; clone_size: -; j_call: TRBJ2-1; v_call: TRBV3-1/TRBV3-2
cdr3_aa: ASSNTGGADTQY; clone_size: -; j_call: TRBJ2-3; v_call: TRBV6-5
cdr3_aa: ASGLDFPSSYNEQF; clone_size: -; j_call: TRBJ2-1; v_call: TRBV12-5
cdr3_aa: ASSTWPSGLF; clone_size: -; j_call: TRBJ2-2; v_call: TRBV19
cdr3_aa: ASSPDTVKAF; clone_size: -; j_call: TRBJ1-1; v_call: TRBV5-1
cdr3_aa: ASSLGLAGHEQY; clone_size: -; j_call: TRBJ2-7; v_call: TRBV7-2
cdr3_aa: ASSPGGLAGQVEQF; clone_size: -; j_call: TRBJ2-1; v_call: TRBV3-1/TRBV3-2
cdr3_aa: ASRRIPGQGYEQY; clone_size: -; j_call: TRBJ2-7; v_call: TRBV4-1
cdr3_aa: ASSLKAGHEQY; clone_size: -; j_call: TRBJ2-7; v_call: TRBV5-4
cdr3_aa: ASSWTEGQTEAF; clone_size: -; j_call: TRBJ1-1; v_call: TRBV18
cdr3_aa: ASSNGGNSPLH; clone_size: few; j_call: TRBJ1-6; v_call: TRBV6-5
cdr3_aa: ASSVAGRADEQY; clone_size: -; j_call: TRBJ2-7; v_call: TRBV9
cdr3_aa: ASRRDSAYEQY; clone_size: -; j_call: TRBJ2-7; v_call: TRBV6-5
cdr3_aa: ASTPPRGSNYGYT; clone_size: few; j_call: TRBJ1-2; v_call: TRBV5-5
cdr3_aa: ASSRSTGGGTEAF; clone_size: -; j_call: TRBJ1-1; v_call: TRBV4-1
cdr3_aa: ASSYSRLAGGAKQY; clone_size: -; j_call: TRBJ2-7; v_call: TRBV6-2/TRBV6-3
cdr3_aa: ASSFPTGRWAETQY; clone_size: -; j_call: TRBJ2-5; v_call: TRBV6-2/TRBV6-3
cdr3_aa: ASSQDLGGYGYT; clone_size: -; j_call: TRBJ1-2; v_call: TRBV4-3
cdr3_aa: ASGREGQGTNEQF; clone_size: once; j_call: TRBJ2-1; v_call: TRBV6-5
cdr3_aa: ASSQAPGLVNEQY; clone_size: -; j_call: TRBJ2-7; v_call: TRBV4-3
cdr3_aa: ASSLGTRREDTQY; clone_size: -; j_call: TRBJ2-3; v_call: TRBV11-2
cdr3_aa: ASSRSGQRYEQY; clone_size: -; j_call: TRBJ2-7; v_call: TRBV18
cdr3_aa: ASSQAGTRGV; clone_size: -; j_call: TRBJ2-7; v_call: TRBV3-1/TRBV3-2
cdr3_aa: ASSILRGSSNQPQH; clone_size: once; j_call: TRBJ1-5; v_call: TRBV19
cdr3_aa: ASSPRTSLETQY; clone_size: -; j_call: TRBJ2-5; v_call: TRBV7-9
cdr3_aa: SASPFDRVSGNTIY; clone_size: -; j_call: TRBJ1-3; v_call: TRBV20-1
cdr3_aa: ASSLLWGSNEQF; clone_size: -; j_call: TRBJ2-1; v_call: TRBV7-2